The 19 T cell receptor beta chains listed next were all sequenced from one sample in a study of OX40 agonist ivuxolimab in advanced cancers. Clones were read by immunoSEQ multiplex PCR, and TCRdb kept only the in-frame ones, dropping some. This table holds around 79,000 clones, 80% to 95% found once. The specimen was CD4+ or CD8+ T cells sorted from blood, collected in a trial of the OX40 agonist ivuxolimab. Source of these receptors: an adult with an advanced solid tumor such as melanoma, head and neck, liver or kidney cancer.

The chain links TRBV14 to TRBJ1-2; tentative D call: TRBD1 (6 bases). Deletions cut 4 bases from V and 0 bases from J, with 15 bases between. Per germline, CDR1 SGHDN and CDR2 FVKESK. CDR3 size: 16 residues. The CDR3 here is CASSPGRGLANYGYTF. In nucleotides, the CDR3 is TGTGCCAGCAGCCCGGGCAGGGGCCTGGCTAACTATGGCTACACCTTC.

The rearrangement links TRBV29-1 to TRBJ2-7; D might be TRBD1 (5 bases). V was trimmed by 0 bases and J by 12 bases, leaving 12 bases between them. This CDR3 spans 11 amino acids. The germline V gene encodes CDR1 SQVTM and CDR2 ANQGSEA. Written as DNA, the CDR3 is TGCAGCGTTGAAGATCTTGTCAGGGCGTACTTC. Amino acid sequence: CSVEDLVRAYF.

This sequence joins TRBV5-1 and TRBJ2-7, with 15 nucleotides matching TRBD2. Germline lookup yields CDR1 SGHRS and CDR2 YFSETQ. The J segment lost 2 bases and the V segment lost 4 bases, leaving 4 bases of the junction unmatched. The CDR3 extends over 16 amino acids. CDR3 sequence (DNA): TGCGCCAGCAGCCAGGGACTAGCGGGGGGAACCTACGAGCAGTACTTC. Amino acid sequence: CASSQGLAGGTYEQYF.

The CDR3 loop is CASSPGTGGLYQPQHF. Here the CDR3 DNA reads TGTGCCAGCAGTCCCGGGACAGGGGGCCTCTATCAGCCCCAGCATTTT. V is TRBV27 and J is TRBJ1-5; 12 nucleotides match TRBD1. V shed 5 bases and J 5 bases; nucleotides not matched to a gene: 7. From germline, CDR1 is MNHEY and CDR2 SMNVEV (reference sequence). The CDR3 runs to 16 residues.

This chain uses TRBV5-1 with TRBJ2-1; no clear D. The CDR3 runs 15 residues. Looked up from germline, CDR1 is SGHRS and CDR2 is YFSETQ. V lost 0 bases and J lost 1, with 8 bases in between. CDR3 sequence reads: CASSLVAASYNEQFF. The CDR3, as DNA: TGCGCCAGCAGCTTGGTGGCCGCGTCCTACAATGAGCAGTTCTTC.

Written as DNA, the CDR3 is TGTGCCAGCAGCCCTGGGACGGGGGACTATGGCTACACCTTC. As protein: CASSPGTGDYGYTF. V is TRBV9 and J is TRBJ1-2; D might be TRBD1 (5 bases). The germline V and J ends were trimmed by 4 bases and 3 bases, with 13 bases remaining between them. The CDR3 extends over 14 amino acids. Germline V gene sequence: CDR1 SGDLS, CDR2 YYNGEE.

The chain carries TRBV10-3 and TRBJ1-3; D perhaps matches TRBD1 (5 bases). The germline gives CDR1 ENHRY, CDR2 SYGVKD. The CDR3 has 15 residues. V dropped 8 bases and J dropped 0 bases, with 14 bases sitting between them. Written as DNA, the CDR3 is TGTGCCATCCTTGAAGGACACTTCTCTGGAAACACCATATATTTT. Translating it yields CAILEGHFSGNTIYF.

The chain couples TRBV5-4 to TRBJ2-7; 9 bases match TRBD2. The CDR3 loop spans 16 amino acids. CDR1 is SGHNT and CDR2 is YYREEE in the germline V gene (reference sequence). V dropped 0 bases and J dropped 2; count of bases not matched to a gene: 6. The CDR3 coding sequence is TGTGCCAGCAGCTTGGGTCTAGCGGGGTCGACCTACGAGCAGTACTTC. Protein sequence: CASSLGLAGSTYEQYF. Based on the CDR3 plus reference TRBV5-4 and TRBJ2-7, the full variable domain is ETGVTQSPTHLIKTRGQQVTLRCSSQSGHNTVSWYQQALGQGPQFIFQYYREEENGRGNFPPRFSGLQFPNYSSELNVNALELDDSALYLCASSLGLAGSTYEQYFGPGTRLTVT.

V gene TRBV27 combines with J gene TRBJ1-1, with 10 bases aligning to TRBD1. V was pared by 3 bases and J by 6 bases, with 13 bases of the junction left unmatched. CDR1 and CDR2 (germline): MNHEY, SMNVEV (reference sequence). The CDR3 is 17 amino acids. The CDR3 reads CASSFISRGQGVPEAFF. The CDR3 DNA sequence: TGTGCCAGCAGTTTCATCTCTCGAGGACAGGGGGTACCTGAAGCTTTCTTT.

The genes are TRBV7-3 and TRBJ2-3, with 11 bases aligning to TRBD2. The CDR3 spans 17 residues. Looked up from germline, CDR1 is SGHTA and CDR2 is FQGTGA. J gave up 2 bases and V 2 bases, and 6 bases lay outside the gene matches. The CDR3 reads CASSLDPSGGLTDTQYF. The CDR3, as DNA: TGTGCCAGCAGCTTAGACCCTAGCGGGGGGCTCACAGATACGCAGTATTTT.

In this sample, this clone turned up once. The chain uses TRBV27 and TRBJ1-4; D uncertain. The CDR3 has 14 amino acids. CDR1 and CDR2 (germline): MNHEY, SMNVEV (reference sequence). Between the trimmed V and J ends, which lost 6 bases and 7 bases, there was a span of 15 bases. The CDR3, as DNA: TGTGCCAGCAGCCCTGACGGTGTCGGTGAAAAACTGTTTTTT. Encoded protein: CASSPDGVGEKLFF. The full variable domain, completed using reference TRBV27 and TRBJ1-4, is EAQVTQNPRYLITVTGKKLTVTCSQNMNHEYMSWYRQDPGLGLRQIYYSMNVEVTDKGDVPEGYKVSRKEKRNFPLILESPSPNQTSLYFCASSPDGVGEKLFFGSGTQLSVL.

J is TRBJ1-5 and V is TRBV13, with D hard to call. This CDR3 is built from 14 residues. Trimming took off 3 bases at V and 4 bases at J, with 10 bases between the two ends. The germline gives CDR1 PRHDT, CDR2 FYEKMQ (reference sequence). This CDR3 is CASSFGPSNQPQHF. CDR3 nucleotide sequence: TGTGCCAGCAGCTTTGGGCCTTCAAATCAGCCCCAGCATTTT.

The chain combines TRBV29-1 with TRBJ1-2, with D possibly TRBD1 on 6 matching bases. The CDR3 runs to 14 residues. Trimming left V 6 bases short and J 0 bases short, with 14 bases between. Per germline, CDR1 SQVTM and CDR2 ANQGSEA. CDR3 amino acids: CSVVGQPSNYGYTF. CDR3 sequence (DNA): TGCAGCGTGGTAGGACAGCCCTCTAACTATGGCTACACCTTC.

The DNA of the CDR3 is TGTGCCAGCAGTCGGACCCAGGGCCCCCGGGATGGCTACACCTTC. Amino acids: CASSRTQGPRDGYTF. V gene TRBV27 combines with J gene TRBJ1-2; weak D call: TRBD1 (5 bases). Germline-derived CDR1 and CDR2 are MNHEY and SMNVEV (reference sequence). The CDR3 extends over 15 amino acids. Trimming removed 5 bases from V and 6 bases from J, with 19 bases in between.

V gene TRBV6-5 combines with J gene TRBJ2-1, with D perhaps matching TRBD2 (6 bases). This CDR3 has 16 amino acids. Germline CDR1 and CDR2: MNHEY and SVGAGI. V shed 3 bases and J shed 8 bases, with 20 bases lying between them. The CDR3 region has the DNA TGTGCCAGCAGTTATGAGTTCCTGGAGGGGTATCATGAGCAGTTCTTC. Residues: CASSYEFLEGYHEQFF.

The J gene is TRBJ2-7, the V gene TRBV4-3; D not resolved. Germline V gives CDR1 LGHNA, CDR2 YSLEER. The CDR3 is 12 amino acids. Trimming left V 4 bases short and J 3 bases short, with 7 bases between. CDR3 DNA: TGCGCCAGCAGCCCCAATGGCTACGAGCAGTACTTC. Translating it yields CASSPNGYEQYF.

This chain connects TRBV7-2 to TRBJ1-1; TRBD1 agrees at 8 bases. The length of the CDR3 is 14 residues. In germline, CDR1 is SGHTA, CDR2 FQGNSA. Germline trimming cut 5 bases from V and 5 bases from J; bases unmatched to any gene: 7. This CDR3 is CASSQTGEETEAFF. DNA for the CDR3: TGTGCCAGCAGCCAGACAGGGGAGGAGACTGAAGCTTTCTTT.

CDR3 sequence (DNA): TGCGCCAGCAGCCAACCGGGACAGGAGAACACTGAAGCTTTCTTT. It is translated as CASSQPGQENTEAFF. J is TRBJ1-1 and V is TRBV4-1, with 8 nucleotides matching TRBD1. CDR1 is MGHRA, CDR2 YSYEKL, per germline. The CDR3 consists of 15 residues. J was trimmed by 1 base and V by 2 bases; bases with no gene match: 3.

CDR3 residues: CASSAGSGGQETQYF. The DNA of the CDR3 is TGTGCCAGCAGCGCCGGTAGCGGGGGGCAAGAGACCCAGTACTTC. The chain carries TRBV9 and TRBJ2-5; TRBD2 matches at 10 bases. The CDR3 contains 15 residues. CDR1 is SGDLS and CDR2 is YYNGEE in the germline V gene. Trimming removed 3 bases from V and 2 bases from J; junction bases left unmatched: 4.